This T cell receptor (beta chain) was documented in a study of blood T cell repertoires in COVID-19 (TCRdb year 2020). Background for the entire study: Samples from collaborators originated in the United States, Italy and Spain and spanned both the acute and convalescent phases of COVID-19. The dataset comprised deeply sampled blood TCRbeta repertoires from subjects exposed to, actively infected with, or recovered from COVID-19. Samples came from the ongoing ImmuneRACE study (first 160 participants) plus 1,254 subjects from 6 global collaborators. The prospective study material was composed of cDNA or gDNA derived from T cells, B-cell-depleted T cells, or PBMCs. Where available, HLA class I and class II types were taken from metadata supplied by the sample provider and were not determined by assay-based typing. The repertoires were made available in a free public database intended to serve as a resource for research on the immune response to SARS-CoV-2. Nearly every sample came with metadata listing a de-identified subject ID, COVID-19 status, age in years and sex.

The table lists this clone with a count of one. Its antigen is not yet known. No base qualities exist here, and no much larger clone lies one base off it. TCRbeta CDR3 regions were amplified from genomic DNA by means of the immunoSEQ Assay, a bias-controlled multiplex PCR. Per the original workflow: Nucleated cell counts per sample were estimated from amplification of reference gene primers within the assay. To quantify the absolute abundance of each unique TCRbeta CDR3 rearrangement, sequence reads were collapsed and filtered. For each sample, productive Simpson clonality was calculated as the square root of Simpson's diversity index across productive rearrangements. What TCRdb holds here is the immuneACCESS table cut down to in-frame rearrangements. Part of the clones is not present; checked against another copy, under half of the missing clones reflect an unresolved V gene, and the others are unexplained. V and J calls plus clone size are reproduced from that table; the DNA served to infer D and trimming. The sample table holds about 310,000 clones, of which nearly 90% were seen once. 4% to 5.5% of the sample is held by the ten biggest clonotypes.

At the junction V is shortened by 2 bases and J by 1 base, with 12 bases in between. The germline V gene supplies CDR1 SGHRS and CDR2 YFSETQ. From cysteine to phenylalanine, the CDR3 is 15 amino acids long. Here the CDR3 DNA is all that survives: 45 bases in frame from base 1. Enrolling through a virtual design, the prospective study's participants ranged in age from roughly 18 to 100 years and lived across more than 20 United States geographic areas. Cohort assignment in the prospective study relied on participant-reported clinical history from a screening survey and a study questionnaire. Each participant in the prospective study had whole blood, serum and a nasopharyngeal or oropharyngeal swab collected by mobile phlebotomists. Participants in the prospective study had the option to provide additional blood draws and questionnaires over a roughly 2-month period. Before DNA extraction, prospective study blood samples were shipped either frozen or at room temperature.

On the study overall, not on this receptor specifically: The amount of clinical and demographic metadata varied by source and participant and was provided uncurated.

The sample consisted of PBMCs or T cells enriched from blood (not recorded which). The chain employs TRBV5-1 and TRBJ1-1, with the D gene call left open. This clonotype originated in a woman aged 18-30 years with acute COVID-19. In nucleotide form, the sequence is TGCGCCAGCAGCTTACTTTCGACGGGGAACACTGAAGCTTTCTTT. It specifies CASSLLSTGNTEAFF.